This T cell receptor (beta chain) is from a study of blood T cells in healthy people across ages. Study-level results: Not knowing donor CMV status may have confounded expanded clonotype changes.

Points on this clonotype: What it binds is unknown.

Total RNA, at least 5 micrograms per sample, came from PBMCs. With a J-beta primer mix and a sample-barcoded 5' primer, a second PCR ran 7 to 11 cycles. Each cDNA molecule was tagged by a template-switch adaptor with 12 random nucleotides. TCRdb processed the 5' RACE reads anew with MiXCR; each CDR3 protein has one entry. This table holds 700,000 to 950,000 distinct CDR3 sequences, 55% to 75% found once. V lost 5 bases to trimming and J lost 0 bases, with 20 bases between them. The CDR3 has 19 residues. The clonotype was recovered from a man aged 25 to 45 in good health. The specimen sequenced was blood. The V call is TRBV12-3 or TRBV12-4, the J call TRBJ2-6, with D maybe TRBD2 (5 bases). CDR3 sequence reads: CASSPRGQSAFSGANVLTF. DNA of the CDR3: TGTGCCAGCAGTCCCCGGGGTCAGTCGGCTTTCTCTGGGGCCAACGTCCTGACTTTC.